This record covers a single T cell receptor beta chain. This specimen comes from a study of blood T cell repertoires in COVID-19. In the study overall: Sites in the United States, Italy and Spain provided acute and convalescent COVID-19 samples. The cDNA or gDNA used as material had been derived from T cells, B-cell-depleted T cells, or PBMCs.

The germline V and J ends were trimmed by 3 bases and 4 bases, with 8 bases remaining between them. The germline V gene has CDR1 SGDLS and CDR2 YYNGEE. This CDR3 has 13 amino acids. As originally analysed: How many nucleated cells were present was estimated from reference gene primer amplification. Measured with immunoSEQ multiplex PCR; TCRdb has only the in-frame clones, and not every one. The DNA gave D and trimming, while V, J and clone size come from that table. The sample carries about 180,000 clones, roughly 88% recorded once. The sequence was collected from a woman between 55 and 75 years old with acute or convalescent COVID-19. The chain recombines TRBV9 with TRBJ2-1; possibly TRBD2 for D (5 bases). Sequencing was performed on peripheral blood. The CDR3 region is CASSGAVYNEQFF. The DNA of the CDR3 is TGTGCCAGCAGCGGAGCGGTATACAATGAGCAGTTCTTC.